This record covers a single TCR beta chain. What it recognizes is unknown. This entry belongs to a study of blood T cells in healthy people across ages. With a J-beta primer mix and a sample-barcoded 5' primer, a second PCR ran about 7 to 12 cycles. A template-switch adaptor containing 12 random nucleotides labeled each cDNA molecule. TCRdb re-analysed the 5' RACE reads in MiXCR, keeping a single row per CDR3 protein. The sample includes about 830,000 distinct CDR3 sequences, over 45% of them seen just once. Per sample, a minimum of 6.5 million PBMCs were isolated. Study-wide results and limits: Unknown donor CMV status possibly confounded expanded clonotype changes. More naive CD4+ cells and higher diversity were found in long-lived than in aged donors.

The CDR3 extends over 13 amino acids. Trimming stripped 7 bases from V and 3 bases from J, with 9 bases between. The sample was blood. This receptor was obtained from a man aged 25-40 years in good health. The chain combines TRBV12-3 or TRBV12-4 with TRBJ2-2; no clear D. The CDR3 protein is CASTLGYTGELFF. Here the CDR3 DNA reads TGTGCCAGCACCTTAGGGTACACCGGGGAGCTGTTTTTT.